These T cell receptor beta chains were read from a single sample in a study of vaccination effects on CD4 cells after COVID-19. These receptors have no identified antigens. TCRdb keeps only in-frame clones here, not all; method: immunoSEQ multiplex PCR. The table records around 71,000 clones, approximately 72% of them present only once. Material: CD4+ T cells from PBMCs cultured with HCoV-OC43 spike peptides, obtained before COVID-19 vaccination. The receptor source for this set is a human donor who received a COVID-19 vaccine. Each CDR3 is given with its conserved first and last residue. The D gene is left open where the match is weak. Clone sizes are given selectively: once, few, many, or a class where the clone is expanded.

V gene	D gene	clone size	J gene	CDR3 DNA	CDR3 protein
TRBV19	-	-	TRBJ2-5	TGTGCCAGTAGTTTGGGAGAGACCCAGTACTTC	CASSLGETQYF
TRBV12-5	-	-	TRBJ2-5	TGTGCTAGTGCTCCGAGAGGCGAGACCCAGTACTTC	CASAPRGETQYF
TRBV4-1	-	few	TRBJ1-5	TGCGCCAGCAGCCGGGAGCGCAATCAGCCCCAGCATTTT	CASSRERNQPQHF
TRBV10-3	-	few	TRBJ1-4	TGTGCCATCAGTGAGTCGGCAGGTTTTAATGAAAAACTGTTTTTT	CAISESAGFNEKLFF
TRBV7-9	-	-	TRBJ1-5	TGTGCCAGCAGCCGTCCGGAACAGCCCCAGCATTTT	CASSRPEQPQHF
TRBV9	-	-	TRBJ1-4	TGTGCCAGCAGCGCCACCGGAGAGGGAAAACTGTTTTTT	CASSATGEGKLFF
TRBV7-3	-	-	TRBJ2-5	TGTGCCAGCAGCTTAGCGGGGAGAGGGGAGACCCAGTACTTC	CASSLAGRGETQYF
TRBV7-3	TRBD1	-	TRBJ1-2	TGTGCCAGCAGCTTAACTGGGACAGGGGGCGGCTACACCTTC	CASSLTGTGGGYTF
TRBV9	-	few	TRBJ1-6	TGTGCCAGCAGCGCCATTAGGGGGGAAGGATCCTATAATTCACCCCTCCACTTT	CASSAIRGEGSYNSPLHF
TRBV5-8	-	-	TRBJ1-5	TGTGCCAGCAGCCCCCGGACAGGCAATCAGCCCCAGCATTTT	CASSPRTGNQPQHF